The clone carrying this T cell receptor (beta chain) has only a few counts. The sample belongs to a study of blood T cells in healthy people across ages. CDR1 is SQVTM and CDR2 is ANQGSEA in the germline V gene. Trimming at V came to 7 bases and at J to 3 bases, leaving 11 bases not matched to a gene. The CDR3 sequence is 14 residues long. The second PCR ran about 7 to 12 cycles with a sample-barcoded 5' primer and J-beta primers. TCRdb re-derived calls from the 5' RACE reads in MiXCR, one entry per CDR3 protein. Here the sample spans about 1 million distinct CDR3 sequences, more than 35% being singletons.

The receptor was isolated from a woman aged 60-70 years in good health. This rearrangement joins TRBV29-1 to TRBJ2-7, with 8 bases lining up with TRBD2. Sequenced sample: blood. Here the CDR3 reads CSAVATSENYEQYF. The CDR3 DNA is TGCAGCGCCGTTGCGACTAGCGAGAACTACGAGCAGTACTTC.